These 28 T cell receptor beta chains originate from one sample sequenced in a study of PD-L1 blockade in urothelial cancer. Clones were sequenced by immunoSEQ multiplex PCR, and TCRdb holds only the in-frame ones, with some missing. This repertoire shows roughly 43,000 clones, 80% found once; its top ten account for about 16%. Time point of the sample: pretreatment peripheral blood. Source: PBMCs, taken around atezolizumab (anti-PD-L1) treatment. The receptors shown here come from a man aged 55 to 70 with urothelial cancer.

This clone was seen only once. The CDR3 bases are TGTGCCTCGGAGGGGGACACAGGGGCTCTCCTTGGCTACACCTTC. Protein product: CASEGDTGALLGYTF. The V and J genes are TRBV19 and TRBJ1-2; 7 positions agree with TRBD1. Trimming took 11 bases from V and 7 from J; bases not matched to a gene: 19. CDR1 LNHDA and CDR2 SQIVND come from the germline V gene (reference sequence). The CDR3 is 15 residues long.

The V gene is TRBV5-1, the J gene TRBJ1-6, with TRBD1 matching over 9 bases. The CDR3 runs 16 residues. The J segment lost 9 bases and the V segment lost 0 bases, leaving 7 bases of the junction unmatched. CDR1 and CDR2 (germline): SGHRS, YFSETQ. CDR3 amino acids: CASSLDATGGGSPLHF. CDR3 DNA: TGCGCCAGCAGCTTGGATGCGACAGGGGGAGGTTCACCCCTCCACTTT.

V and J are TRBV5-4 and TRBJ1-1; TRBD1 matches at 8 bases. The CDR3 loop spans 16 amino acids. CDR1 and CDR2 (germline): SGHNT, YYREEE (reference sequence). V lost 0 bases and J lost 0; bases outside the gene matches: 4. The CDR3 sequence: CASSLGGQVMNTEAFF. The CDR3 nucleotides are TGTGCCAGCAGCTTGGGGGGACAGGTTATGAACACTGAAGCTTTCTTT.

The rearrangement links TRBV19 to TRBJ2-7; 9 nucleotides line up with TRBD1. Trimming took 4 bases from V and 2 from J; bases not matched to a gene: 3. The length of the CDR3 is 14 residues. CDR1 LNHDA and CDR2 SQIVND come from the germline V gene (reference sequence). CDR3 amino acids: CASSNRGRPYEQYF. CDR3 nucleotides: TGTGCCAGTAGTAACAGGGGGCGCCCCTACGAGCAGTACTTC.

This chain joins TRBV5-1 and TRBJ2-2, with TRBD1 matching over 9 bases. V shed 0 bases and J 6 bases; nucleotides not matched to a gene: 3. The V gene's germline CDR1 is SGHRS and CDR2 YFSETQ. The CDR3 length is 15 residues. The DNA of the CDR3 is TGCGCCAGCAGCTTGGGGGGACAGGGTTCCGGGGAGCTGTTTTTT. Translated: CASSLGGQGSGELFF.

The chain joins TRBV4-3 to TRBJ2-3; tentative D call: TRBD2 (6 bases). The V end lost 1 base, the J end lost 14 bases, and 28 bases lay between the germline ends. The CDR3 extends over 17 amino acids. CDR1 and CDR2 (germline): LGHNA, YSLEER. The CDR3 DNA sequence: TGCGCCAGCAGCCAAGGGGCGGCGGGGCTAGCGCGCTCCCGCAGGTATTTT. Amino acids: CASSQGAAGLARSRRYF.

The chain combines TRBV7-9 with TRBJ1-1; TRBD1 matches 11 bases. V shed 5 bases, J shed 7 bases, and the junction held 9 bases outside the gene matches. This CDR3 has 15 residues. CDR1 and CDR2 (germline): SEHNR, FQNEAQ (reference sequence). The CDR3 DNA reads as TGTGCCAGCAGCGCAGGGACAGGGGGGGCAGGTGAAGCTTTCTTT. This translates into CASSAGTGGAGEAFF.

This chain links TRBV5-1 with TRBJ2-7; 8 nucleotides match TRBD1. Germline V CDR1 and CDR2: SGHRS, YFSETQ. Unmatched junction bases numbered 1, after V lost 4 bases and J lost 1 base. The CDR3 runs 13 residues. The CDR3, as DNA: TGCGCCAGCAGCCGACAGGGGTCCTACGAGCAGTACTTC. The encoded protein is CASSRQGSYEQYF.

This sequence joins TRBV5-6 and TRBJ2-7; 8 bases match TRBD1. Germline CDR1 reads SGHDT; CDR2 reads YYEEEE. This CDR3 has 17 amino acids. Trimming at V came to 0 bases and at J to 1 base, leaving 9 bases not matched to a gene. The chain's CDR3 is CASSLAGLGTGSYEQYF. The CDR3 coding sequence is TGTGCCAGCAGCTTGGCCGGGTTGGGGACAGGTTCCTACGAGCAGTACTTC.

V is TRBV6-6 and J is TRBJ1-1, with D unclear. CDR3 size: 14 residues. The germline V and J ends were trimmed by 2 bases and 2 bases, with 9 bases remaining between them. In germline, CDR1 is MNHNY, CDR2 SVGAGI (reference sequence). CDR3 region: CASSYRGDNTEAFF. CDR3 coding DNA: TGTGCCAGCAGTTACCGGGGAGATAACACTGAAGCTTTCTTT.

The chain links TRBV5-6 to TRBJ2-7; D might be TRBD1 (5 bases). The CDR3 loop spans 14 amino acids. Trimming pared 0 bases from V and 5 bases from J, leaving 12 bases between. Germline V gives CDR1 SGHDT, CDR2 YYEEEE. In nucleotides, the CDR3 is TGTGCCAGCAGCTTGGGGCAGGGTGCCCACGAGCAGTACTTC. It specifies CASSLGQGAHEQYF.

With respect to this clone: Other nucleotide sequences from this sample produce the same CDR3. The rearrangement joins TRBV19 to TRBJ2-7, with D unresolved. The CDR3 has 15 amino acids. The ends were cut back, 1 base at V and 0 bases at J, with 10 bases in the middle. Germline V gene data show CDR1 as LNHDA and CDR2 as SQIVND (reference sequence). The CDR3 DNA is TGTGCCAGTAGTATAGGCGGCGGAAACTCCTACGAGCAGTACTTC. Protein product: CASSIGGGNSYEQYF. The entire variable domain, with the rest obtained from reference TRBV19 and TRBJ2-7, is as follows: DGGITQSPKYLFRKEGQNVTLSCEQNLNHDAMYWYRQDPGQGLRLIYYSQIVNDFQKGDIAEGYSVSREKKESFPLTVTSAQKNPTAFYLCASSIGGGNSYEQYFGPGTRLTVT.

CDR3 sequence reads: CASSFNRGQGGYTF. In DNA form, the CDR3 reads TGTGCCAGCAGCTTCAACAGGGGGCAGGGTGGCTACACCTTC. The rearrangement links TRBV7-2 to TRBJ1-2, with 9 bases lining up with TRBD1. In germline, CDR1 is SGHTA, CDR2 FQGNSA. The CDR3 spans 14 residues. V was pared by 3 bases and J by 7 bases, with 6 bases of the junction left unmatched.

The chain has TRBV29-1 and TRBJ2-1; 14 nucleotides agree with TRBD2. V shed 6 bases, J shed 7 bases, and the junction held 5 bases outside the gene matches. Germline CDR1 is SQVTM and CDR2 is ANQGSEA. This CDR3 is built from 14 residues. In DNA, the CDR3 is TGCAGCGTCGGGACTAGCGGGAGCCCGAATGAGCAGTTCTTC. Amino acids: CSVGTSGSPNEQFF.

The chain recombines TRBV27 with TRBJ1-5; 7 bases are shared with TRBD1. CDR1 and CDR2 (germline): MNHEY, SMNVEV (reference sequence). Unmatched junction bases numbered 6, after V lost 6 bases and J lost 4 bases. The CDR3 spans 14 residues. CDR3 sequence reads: CASRGQAPNQPQHF. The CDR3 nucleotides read TGTGCCAGCAGAGGACAGGCGCCTAATCAGCCCCAGCATTTT.

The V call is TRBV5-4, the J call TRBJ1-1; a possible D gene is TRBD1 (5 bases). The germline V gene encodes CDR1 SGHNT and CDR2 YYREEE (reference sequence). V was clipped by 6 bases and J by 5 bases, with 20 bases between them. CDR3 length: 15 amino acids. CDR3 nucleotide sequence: TGTGCCAGCATCGACCCTGCGAAGGGGAAGACTGAAGCTTTCTTT. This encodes CASIDPAKGKTEAFF.

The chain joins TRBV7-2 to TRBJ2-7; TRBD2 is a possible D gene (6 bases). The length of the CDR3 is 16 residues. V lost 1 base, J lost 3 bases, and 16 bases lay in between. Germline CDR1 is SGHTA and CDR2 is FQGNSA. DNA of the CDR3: TGTGCCAGCAGCTTAGTGGCAGGACTAACGAACTACGAGCAGTACTTC. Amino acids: CASSLVAGLTNYEQYF.

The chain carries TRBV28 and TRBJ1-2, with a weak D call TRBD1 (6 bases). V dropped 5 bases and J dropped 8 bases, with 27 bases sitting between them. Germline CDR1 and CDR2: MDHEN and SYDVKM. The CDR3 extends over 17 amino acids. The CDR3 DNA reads TGTGCCAGCAGTCTCTTATCCTCTCTACAGGGTAGGAACGGCTACACCTTC. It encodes CASSLLSSLQGRNGYTF.

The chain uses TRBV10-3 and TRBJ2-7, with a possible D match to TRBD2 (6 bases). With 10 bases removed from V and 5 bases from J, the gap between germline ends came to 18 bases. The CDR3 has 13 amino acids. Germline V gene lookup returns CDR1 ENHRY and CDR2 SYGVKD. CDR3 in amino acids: CATDTGLKDEQYF. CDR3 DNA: TGTGCCACCGATACGGGACTCAAGGACGAGCAGTACTTC.

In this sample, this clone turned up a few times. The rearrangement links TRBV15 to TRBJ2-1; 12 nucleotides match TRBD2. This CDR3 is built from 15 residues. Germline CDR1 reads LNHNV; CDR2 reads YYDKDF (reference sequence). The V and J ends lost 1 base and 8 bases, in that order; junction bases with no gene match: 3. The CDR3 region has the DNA TGTGCCACCAGCAGAGGACTAGCGGGAGACGATGAGCAGTTCTTC. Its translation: CATSRGLAGDDEQFF.

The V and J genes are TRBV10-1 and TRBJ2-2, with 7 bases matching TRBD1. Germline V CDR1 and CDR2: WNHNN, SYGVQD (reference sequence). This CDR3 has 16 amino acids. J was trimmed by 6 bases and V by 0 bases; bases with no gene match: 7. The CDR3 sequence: CASSESDRGPAGELFF. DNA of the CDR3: TGCGCCAGCAGTGAGTCGGATAGGGGGCCAGCCGGGGAGCTGTTTTTT.

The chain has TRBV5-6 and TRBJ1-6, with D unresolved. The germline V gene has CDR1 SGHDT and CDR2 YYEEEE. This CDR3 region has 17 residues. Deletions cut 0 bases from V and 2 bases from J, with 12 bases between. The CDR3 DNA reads TGTGCCAGCAGCTTGGAGGAGGGAGATCCCTATAATTCACCCCTCCACTTT. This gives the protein CASSLEEGDPYNSPLHF.

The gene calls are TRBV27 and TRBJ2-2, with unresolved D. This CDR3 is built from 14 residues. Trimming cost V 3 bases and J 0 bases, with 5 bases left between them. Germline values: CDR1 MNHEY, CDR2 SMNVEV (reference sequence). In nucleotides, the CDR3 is TGTGCCAGCAGTTTCCTTTCGAACACCGGGGAGCTGTTTTTT. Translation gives CASSFLSNTGELFF.

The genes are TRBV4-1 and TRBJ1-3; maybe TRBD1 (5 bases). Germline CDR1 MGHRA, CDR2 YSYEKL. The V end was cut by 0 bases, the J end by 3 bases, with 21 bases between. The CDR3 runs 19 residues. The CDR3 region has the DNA TGCGCCAGCAGCCAAGATTTGGTCGGGCAGGGAAGAAGTGGAAACACCATATATTTT. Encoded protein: CASSQDLVGQGRSGNTIYF.

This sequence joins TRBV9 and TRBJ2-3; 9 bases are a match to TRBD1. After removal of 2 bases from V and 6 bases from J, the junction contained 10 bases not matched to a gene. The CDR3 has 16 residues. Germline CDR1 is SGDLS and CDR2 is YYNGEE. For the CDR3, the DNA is TGTGCCAGCAGCGTTTTACAACAGGGGGCGGCGGATACGCAGTATTTT. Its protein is CASSVLQQGAADTQYF.

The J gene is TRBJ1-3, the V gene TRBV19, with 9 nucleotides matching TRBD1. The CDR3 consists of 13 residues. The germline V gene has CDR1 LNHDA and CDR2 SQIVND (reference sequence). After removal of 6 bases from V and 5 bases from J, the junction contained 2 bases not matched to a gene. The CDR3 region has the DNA TGTGCCAGTAGGGGACAGGGAAGAAACACCATATATTTT. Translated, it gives CASRGQGRNTIYF.

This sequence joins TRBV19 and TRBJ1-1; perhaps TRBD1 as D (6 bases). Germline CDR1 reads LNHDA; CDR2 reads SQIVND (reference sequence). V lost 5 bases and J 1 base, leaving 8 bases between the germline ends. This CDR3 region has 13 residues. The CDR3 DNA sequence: TGTGCCAGTAGTGGGACACAGAACACTGAAGCTTTCTTT. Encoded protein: CASSGTQNTEAFF. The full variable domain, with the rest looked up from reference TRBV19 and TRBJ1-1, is DGGITQSPKYLFRKEGQNVTLSCEQNLNHDAMYWYRQDPGQGLRLIYYSQIVNDFQKGDIAEGYSVSREKKESFPLTVTSAQKNPTAFYLCASSGTQNTEAFFGQGTRLTVV.

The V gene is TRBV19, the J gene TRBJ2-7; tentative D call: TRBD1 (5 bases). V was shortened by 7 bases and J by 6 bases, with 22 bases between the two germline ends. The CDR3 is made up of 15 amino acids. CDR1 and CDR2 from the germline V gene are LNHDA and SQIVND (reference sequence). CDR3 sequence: CASTPSQGLGTEQYF. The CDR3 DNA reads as TGTGCCAGTACACCTTCGCAGGGATTGGGAACCGAGCAGTACTTC.